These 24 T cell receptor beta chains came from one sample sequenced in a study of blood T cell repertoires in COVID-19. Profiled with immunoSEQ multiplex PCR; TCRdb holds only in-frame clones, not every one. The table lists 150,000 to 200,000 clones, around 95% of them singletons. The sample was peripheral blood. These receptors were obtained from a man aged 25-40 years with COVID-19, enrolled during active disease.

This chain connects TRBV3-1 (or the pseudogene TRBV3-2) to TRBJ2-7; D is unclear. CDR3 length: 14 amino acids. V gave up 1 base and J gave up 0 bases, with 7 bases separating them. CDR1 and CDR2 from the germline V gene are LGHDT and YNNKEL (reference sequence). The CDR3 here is CASSQGSHSYEQYF. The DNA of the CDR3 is TGTGCCAGCAGCCAAGGCAGTCACTCCTACGAGCAGTACTTC.

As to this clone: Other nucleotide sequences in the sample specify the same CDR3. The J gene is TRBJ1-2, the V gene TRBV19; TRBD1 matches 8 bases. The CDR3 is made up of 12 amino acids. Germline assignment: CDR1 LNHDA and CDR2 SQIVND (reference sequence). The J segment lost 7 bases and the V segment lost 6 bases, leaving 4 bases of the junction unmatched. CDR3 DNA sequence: TGTGCCAGTAGCCGCGACAGGGGTGGCTACACCTTC. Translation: CASSRDRGGYTF. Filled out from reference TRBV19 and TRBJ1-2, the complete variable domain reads DGGITQSPKYLFRKEGQNVTLSCEQNLNHDAMYWYRQDPGQGLRLIYYSQIVNDFQKGDIAEGYSVSREKKESFPLTVTSAQKNPTAFYLCASSRDRGGYTFGSGTRLTVV.

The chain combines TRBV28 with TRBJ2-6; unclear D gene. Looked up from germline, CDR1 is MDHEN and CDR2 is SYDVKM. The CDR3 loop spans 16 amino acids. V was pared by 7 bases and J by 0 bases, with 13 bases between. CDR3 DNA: TGTGCCAGCACTCTTTCAGGTTTCTCTGGGGCCAACGTCCTGACTTTC. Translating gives CASTLSGFSGANVLTF. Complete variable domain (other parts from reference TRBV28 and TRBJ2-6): DVKVTQSSRYLVKRTGEKVFLECVQDMDHENMFWYRQDPGLGLRLIYFSYDVKMKEKGDIPEGYSVSREKKERFSLILESASTNQTSMYLCASTLSGFSGANVLTFGAGSRLTVL.

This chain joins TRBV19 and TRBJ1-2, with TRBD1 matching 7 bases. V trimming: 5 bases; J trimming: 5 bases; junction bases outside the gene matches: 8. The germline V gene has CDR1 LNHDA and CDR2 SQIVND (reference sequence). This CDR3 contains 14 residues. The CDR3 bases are TGTGCCAGTAGTGTCCGGGACAGCGGTTATGGCTACACCTTC. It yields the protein CASSVRDSGYGYTF. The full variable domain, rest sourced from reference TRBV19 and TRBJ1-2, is DGGITQSPKYLFRKEGQNVTLSCEQNLNHDAMYWYRQDPGQGLRLIYYSQIVNDFQKGDIAEGYSVSREKKESFPLTVTSAQKNPTAFYLCASSVRDSGYGYTFGSGTRLTVV.

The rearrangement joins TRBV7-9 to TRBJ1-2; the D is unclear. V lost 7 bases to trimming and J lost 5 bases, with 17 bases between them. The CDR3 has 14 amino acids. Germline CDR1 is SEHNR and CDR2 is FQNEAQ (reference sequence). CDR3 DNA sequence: TGTGCCAGCACAGCCTGGCAGACGAGGTATGGCTACACCTTC. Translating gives CASTAWQTRYGYTF.

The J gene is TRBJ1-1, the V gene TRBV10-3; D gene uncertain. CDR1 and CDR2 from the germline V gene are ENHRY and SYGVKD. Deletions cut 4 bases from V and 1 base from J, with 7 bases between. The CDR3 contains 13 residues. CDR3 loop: CAISGGENTEAFF. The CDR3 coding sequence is TGTGCCATCAGTGGTGGAGAGAACACTGAAGCTTTCTTT.

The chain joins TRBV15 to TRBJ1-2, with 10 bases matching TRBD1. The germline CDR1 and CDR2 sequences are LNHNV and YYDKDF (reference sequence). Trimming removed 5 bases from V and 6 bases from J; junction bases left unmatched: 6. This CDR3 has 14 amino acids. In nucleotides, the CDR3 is TGTGCCACCAGCCGACGACAGGGGGCGGATGGCTACACCTTC. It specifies CATSRRQGADGYTF.

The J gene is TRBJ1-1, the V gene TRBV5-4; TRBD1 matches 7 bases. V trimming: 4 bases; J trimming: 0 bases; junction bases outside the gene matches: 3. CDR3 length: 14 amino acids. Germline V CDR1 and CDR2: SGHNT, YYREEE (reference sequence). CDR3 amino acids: CASSLGQMNTEAFF. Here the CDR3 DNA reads TGTGCCAGCAGCCTGGGACAGATGAACACTGAAGCTTTCTTT.

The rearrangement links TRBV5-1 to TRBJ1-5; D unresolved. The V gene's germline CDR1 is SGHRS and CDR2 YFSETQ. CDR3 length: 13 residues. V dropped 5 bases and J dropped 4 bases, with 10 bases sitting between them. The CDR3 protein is CASRSELNQPQHF. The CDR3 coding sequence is TGCGCCAGCAGGTCGGAGTTAAATCAGCCCCAGCATTTT.

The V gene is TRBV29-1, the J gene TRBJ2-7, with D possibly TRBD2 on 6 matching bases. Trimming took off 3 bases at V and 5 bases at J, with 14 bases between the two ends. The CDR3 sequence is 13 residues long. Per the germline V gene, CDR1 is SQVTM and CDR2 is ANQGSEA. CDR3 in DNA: TGCAGCGTTGACCCGCAGGGAGGAGACGAGCAGTACTTC. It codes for CSVDPQGGDEQYF.

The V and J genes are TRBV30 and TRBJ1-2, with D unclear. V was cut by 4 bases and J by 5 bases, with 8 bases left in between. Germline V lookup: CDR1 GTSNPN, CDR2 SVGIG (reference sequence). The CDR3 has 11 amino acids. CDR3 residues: CAWTGLYGYTF. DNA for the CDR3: TGTGCCTGGACAGGACTATATGGCTACACCTTC.

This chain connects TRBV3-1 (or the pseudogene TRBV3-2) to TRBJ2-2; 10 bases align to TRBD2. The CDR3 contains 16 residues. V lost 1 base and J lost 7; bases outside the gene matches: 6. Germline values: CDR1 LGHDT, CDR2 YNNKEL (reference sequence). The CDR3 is CASSQVLAGVLGELFF. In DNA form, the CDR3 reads TGTGCCAGCAGCCAAGTGCTAGCGGGGGTACTCGGGGAGCTGTTTTTT.

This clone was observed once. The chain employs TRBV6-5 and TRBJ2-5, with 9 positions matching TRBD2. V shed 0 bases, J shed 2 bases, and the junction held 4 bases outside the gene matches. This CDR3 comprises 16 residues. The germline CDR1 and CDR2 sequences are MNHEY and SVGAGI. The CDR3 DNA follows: TGTGCCAGCAGTTACTCCCAGCGGGGGGTTCAAGAGACCCAGTACTTC. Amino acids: CASSYSQRGVQETQYF.

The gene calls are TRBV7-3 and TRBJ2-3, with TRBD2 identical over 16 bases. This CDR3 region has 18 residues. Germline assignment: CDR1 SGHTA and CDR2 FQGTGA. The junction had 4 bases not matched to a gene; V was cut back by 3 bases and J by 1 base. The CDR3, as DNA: TGTGCCAGCAGCTTGGGACTAGCGGGGGGGCCCGGCACAGATACGCAGTATTTT. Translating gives CASSLGLAGGPGTDTQYF. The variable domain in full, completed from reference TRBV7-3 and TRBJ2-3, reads GAGVSQTPSNKVTEKGKYVELRCDPISGHTALYWYRQSLGQGPEFLIYFQGTGAADDSGLPNDRFFAVRPEGSVSTLKIQRTERGDSAVYLCASSLGLAGGPGTDTQYFGPGTRLTVL.

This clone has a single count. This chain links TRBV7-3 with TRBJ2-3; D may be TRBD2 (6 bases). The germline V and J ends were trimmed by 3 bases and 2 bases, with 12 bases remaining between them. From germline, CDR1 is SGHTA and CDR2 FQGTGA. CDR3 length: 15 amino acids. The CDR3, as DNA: TGTGCCAGCAGCTTTGATCGGGGGTTCACAGATACGCAGTATTTT. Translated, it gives CASSFDRGFTDTQYF.

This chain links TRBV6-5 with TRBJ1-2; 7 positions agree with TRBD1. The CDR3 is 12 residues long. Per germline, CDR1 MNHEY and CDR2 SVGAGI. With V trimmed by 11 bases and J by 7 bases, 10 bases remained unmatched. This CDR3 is CASGAGGFGYTF. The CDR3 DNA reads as TGTGCCTCCGGGGCAGGGGGGTTTGGCTACACCTTC.

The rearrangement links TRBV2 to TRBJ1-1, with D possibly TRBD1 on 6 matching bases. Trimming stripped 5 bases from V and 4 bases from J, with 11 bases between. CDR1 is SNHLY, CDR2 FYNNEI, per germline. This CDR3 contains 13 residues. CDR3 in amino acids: CASSQQGATEAFF. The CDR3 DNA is TGTGCCAGCAGTCAACAGGGCGCCACTGAAGCTTTCTTT.

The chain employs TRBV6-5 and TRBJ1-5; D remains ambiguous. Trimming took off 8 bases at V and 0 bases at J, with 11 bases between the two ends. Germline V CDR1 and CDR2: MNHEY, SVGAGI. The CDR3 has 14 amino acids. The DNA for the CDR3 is TGTGCCAGCGCGGATCATACTAGCAATCAGCCCCAGCATTTT. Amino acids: CASADHTSNQPQHF.

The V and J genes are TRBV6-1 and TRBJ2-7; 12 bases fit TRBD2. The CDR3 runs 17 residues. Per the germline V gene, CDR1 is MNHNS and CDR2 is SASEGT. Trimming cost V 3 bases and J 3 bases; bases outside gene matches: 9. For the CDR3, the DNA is TGTGCCAGCAGTGAGCACCTGACTAGCGGGAGATACTACGAGCAGTACTTC. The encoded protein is CASSEHLTSGRYYEQYF.

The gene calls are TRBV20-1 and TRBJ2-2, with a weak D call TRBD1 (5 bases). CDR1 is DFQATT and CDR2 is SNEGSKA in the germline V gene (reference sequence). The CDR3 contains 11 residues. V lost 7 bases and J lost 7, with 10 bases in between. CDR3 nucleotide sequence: TGCAGTGGCAGGGAAGGCGGGGAGCTGTTTTTT. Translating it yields CSGREGGELFF.

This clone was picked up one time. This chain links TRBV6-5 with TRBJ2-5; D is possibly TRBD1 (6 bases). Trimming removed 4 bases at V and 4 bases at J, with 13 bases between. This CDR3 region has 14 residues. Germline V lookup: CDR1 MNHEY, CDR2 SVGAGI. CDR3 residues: CASSFSGTPETQYF. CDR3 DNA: TGTGCCAGCAGTTTTTCCGGGACACCAGAGACCCAGTACTTC.

The CDR3 protein is CASSQSFREWNTEAFF. The CDR3 DNA is TGCGCCAGCAGTCAATCGTTCCGGGAGTGGAACACTGAAGCTTTCTTT. The chain is built from TRBV23-1 and TRBJ1-1, with D hard to call. TRBV23-1 is an ORF for which the function is uncertain. This CDR3 contains 16 residues. Trimming left V 0 bases short and J 1 base short, with 12 bases between.

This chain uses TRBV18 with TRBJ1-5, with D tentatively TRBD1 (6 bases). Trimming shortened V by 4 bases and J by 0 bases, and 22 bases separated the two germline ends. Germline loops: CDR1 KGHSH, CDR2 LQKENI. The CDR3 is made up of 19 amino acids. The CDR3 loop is CASSLTIGRGSNSNQPQHF. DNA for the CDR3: TGTGCCAGCTCACTTACGATTGGCAGGGGATCTAATAGCAATCAGCCCCAGCATTTT.

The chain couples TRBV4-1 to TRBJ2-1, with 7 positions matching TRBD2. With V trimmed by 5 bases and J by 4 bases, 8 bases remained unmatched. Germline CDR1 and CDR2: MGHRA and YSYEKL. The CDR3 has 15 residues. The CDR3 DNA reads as TGCGCCAGCAGCAACCTCCTAGCGGTGTACAATGAGCAGTTCTTC. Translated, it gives CASSNLLAVYNEQFF.